The clone carrying this T cell receptor (beta chain) was seen a few times. Its antigen is unknown. The lymph nodes were axillary draining lymph nodes from breast cancer patients. This sample was included in a study of breast tumors, draining lymph nodes, adjacent tissues. The CDR3 is 15 residues long. After removal of 6 bases from V and 7 bases from J, the junction contained 12 bases not matched to a gene. Germline-derived CDR1 and CDR2 are SNHLY and FYNNEI. Study-wide results and caveats: Most tumor T cells seemingly derive from lymph node, then expand in tumor. Luminal-like breast cancer showed significantly greater tumor-nontumor repertoire similarity than basal-like breast cancer did. Compared with lymph nodes, tumors were less diverse; compared with nontumor tissue, more.

TCRdb reprocessed the multiplex PCR reads via MiXCR and lists one record per CDR3 protein. The data show about 120,000 distinct CDR3 sequences, 20% seen once. The sequence came from a female donor with breast cancer. Some clones in this sample may be carry-over from other donors' samples. Sequences were obtained from axillary lymph node tissue. The V gene is TRBV2, the J gene TRBJ2-4; 7 bases are shared with TRBD1. Here the CDR3 reads CASSTGQVGTNIQYF. CDR3 sequence (DNA): TGTGCCAGCAGCACCGGACAGGTGGGCACCAACATTCAGTACTTC.